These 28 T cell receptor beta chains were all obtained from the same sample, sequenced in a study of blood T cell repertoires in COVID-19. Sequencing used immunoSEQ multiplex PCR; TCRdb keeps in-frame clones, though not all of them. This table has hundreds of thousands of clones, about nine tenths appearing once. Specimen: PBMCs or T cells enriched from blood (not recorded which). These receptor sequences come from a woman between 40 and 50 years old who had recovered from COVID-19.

CDR3 coding DNA: TGTGCCAGCAGTTTAAGGGGACTAGCGGTAGAGACCCAGTACTTC. Encoded protein: CASSLRGLAVETQYF. This chain uses TRBV28 with TRBJ2-5; 11 bases are shared with TRBD2. Germline loops: CDR1 MDHEN, CDR2 SYDVKM. V was clipped by 2 bases and J by 4 bases; unmatched bases: 3. The CDR3 is 15 residues long. Combining the CDR3 with reference TRBV28 and TRBJ2-5 gives the whole variable domain DVKVTQSSRYLVKRTGEKVFLECVQDMDHENMFWYRQDPGLGLRLIYFSYDVKMKEKGDIPEGYSVSREKKERFSLILESASTNQTSMYLCASSLRGLAVETQYFGPGTRLLVL.

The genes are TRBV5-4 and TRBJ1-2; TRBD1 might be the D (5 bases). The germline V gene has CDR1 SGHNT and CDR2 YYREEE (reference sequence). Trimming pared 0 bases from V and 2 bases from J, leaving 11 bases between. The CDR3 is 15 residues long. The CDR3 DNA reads TGTGCCAGCAGCTTGGCGCGGGACCGCAACTATGGCTACACCTTC. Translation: CASSLARDRNYGYTF.

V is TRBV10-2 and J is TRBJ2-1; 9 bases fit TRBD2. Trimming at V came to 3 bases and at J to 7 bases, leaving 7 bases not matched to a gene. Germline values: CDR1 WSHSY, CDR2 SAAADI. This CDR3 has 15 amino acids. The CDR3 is CASSDLAGLRNEQFF. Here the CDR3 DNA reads TGCGCCAGCAGTGACCTAGCGGGACTTCGGAATGAGCAGTTCTTC.

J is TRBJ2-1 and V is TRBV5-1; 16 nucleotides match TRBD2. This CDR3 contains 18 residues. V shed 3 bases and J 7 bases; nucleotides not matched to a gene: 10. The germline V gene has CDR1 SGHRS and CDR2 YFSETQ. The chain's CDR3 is CASSSGPGTSGRVNEQFF. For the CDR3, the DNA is TGCGCCAGCAGCTCCGGGCCGGGGACTAGCGGGAGGGTAAATGAGCAGTTCTTC.

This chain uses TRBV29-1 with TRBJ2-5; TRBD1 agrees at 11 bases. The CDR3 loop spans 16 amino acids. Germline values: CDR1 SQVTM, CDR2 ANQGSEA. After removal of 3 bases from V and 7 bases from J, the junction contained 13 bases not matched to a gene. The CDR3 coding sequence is TGCAGCGTTGAGCTTAGTAGGGACAGGGGGTTCGGGACCCAGTACTTC. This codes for CSVELSRDRGFGTQYF.

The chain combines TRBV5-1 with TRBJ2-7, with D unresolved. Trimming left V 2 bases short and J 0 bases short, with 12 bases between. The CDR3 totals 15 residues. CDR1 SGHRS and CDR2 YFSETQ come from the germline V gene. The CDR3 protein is CASSFLTVSSYEQYF. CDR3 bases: TGCGCCAGCAGCTTCCTTACGGTAAGCTCCTACGAGCAGTACTTC. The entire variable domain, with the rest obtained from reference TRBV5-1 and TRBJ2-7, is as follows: KAGVTQTPRYLIKTRGQQVTLSCSPISGHRSVSWYQQTPGQGLQFLFEYFSETQRNKGNFPGRFSGRQFSNSRSEMNVSTLELGDSALYLCASSFLTVSSYEQYFGPGTRLTVT.

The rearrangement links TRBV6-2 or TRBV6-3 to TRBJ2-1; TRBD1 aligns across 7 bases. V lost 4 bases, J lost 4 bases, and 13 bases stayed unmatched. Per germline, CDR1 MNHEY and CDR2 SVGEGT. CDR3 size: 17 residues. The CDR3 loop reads CASSSQGVHGLYNEQFF. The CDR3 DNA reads TGTGCCAGCAGTTCCCAGGGGGTACACGGTCTATACAATGAGCAGTTCTTC.

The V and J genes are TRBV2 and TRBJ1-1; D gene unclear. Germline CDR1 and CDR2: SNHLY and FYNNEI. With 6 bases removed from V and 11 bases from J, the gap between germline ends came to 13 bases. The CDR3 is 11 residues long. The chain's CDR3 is CASRLNSGAFF. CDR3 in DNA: TGTGCCAGCAGACTTAACTCGGGGGCTTTCTTT.

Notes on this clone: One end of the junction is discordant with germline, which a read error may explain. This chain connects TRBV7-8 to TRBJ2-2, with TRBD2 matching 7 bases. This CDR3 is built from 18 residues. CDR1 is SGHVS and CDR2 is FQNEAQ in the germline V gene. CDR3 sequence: CASSLLTSVLPNTGELFF. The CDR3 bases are TGTGCCAGTAGCTTGTTAACTAGCGTTCTCCCGAACACCGGGGAGCTGTTTTTT.

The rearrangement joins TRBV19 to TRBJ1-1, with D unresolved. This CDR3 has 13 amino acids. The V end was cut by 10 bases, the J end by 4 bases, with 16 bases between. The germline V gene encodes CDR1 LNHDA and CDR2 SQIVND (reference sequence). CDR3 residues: CATRGGGITEAFF. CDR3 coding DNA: TGTGCCACCCGAGGAGGTGGGATCACTGAAGCTTTCTTT. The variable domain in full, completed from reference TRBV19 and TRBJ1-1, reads DGGITQSPKYLFRKEGQNVTLSCEQNLNHDAMYWYRQDPGQGLRLIYYSQIVNDFQKGDIAEGYSVSREKKESFPLTVTSAQKNPTAFYLCATRGGGITEAFFGQGTRLTVV.

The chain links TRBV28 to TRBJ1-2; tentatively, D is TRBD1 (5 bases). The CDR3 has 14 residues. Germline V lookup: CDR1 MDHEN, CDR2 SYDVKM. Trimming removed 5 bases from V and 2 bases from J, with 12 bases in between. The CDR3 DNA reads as TGTGCCAGCAGTACCCCAGGGCCCAACTATGGCTACACCTTC. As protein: CASSTPGPNYGYTF.

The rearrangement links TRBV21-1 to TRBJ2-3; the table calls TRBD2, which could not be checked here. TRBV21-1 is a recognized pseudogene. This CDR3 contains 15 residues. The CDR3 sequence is CASSIGEASTDTQYF. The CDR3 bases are TGTGCCAGCAGCATCGGGGAGGCTAGCACAGATACGCAGTATTTT.

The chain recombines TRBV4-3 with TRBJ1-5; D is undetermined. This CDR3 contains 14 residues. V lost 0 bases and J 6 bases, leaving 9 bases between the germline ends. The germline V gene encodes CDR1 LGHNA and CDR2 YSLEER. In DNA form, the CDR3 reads TGCGCCAGCAGCCAAGAACTAAGCGGTCAGCCCCAGCATTTT. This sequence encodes CASSQELSGQPQHF.

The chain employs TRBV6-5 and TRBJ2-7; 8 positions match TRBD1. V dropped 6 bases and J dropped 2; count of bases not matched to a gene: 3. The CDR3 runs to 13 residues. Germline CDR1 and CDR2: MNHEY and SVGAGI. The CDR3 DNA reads TGTGCCAGCAGCGCAGGGGGCCCCTACGAGCAGTACTTC. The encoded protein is CASSAGGPYEQYF.

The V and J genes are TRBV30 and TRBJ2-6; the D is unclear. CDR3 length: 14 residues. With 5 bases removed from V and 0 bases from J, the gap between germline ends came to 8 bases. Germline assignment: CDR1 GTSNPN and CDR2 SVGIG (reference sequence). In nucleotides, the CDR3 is TGTGCCTGGTTACCTAGCTCTGGGGCCAACGTCCTGACTTTC. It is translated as CAWLPSSGANVLTF. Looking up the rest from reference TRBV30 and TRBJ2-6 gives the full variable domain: SQTIHQWPATLVQPVGSPLSLECTVEGTSNPNLYWYRQAAGRGLQLLFYSVGIGQISSEVPQNLSASRPQDRQFILSSKKLLLSDSGFYLCAWLPSSGANVLTFGAGSRLTVL.

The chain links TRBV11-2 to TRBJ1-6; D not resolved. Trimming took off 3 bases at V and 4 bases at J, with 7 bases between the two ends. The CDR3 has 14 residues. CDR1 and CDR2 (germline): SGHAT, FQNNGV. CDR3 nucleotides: TGTGCCAGCAGCTTCAACCGGTATAATTCACCCCTCCACTTT. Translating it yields CASSFNRYNSPLHF.

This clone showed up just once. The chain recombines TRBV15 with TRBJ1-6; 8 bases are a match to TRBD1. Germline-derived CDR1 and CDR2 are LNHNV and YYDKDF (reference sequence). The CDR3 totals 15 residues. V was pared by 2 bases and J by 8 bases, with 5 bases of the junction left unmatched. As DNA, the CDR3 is TGTGCCACCAGCAGAAAGACAGGGGTGGATTCACCCCTCCACTTT. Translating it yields CATSRKTGVDSPLHF.

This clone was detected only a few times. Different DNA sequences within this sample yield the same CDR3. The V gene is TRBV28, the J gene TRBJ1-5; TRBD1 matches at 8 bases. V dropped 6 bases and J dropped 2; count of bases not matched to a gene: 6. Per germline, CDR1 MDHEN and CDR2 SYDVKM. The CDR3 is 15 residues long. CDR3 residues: CASRPTGGGNQPQHF. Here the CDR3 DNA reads TGTGCCAGCAGACCTACAGGGGGAGGCAATCAGCCCCAGCATTTT.

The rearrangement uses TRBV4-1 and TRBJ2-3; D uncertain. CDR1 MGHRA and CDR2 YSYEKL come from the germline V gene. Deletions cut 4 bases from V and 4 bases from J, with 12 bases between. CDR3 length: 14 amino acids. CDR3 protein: CASSPLGPSDTQYF. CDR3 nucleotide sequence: TGCGCCAGCAGCCCTCTAGGCCCATCAGATACGCAGTATTTT.

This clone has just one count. The DNA of the CDR3 is TGTGCCAGTAGGGGACAGAACCCGAATCAGCCCCAGCATTTT. Residues: CASRGQNPNQPQHF. The genes are TRBV19 and TRBJ1-5; TRBD1 matches 7 bases. This CDR3 comprises 14 residues. Germline assignment: CDR1 LNHDA and CDR2 SQIVND (reference sequence). V lost 6 bases to trimming and J lost 4 bases; unmatched junction nucleotides: 6.

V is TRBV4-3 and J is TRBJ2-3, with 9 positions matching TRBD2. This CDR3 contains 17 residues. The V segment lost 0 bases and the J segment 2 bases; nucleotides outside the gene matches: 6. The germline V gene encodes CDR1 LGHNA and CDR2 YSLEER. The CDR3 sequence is CASSQDILAGFTDTQYF. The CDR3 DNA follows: TGCGCCAGCAGCCAAGATATTCTAGCGGGGTTCACAGATACGCAGTATTTT.

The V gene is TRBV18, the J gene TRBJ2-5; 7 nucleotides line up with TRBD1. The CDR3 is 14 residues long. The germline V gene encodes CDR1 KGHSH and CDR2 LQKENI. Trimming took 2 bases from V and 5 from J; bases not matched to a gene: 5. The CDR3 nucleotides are TGTGCCAGCTCACCAGAGACAGGGCATGAGACCCAGTACTTC. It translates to CASSPETGHETQYF.

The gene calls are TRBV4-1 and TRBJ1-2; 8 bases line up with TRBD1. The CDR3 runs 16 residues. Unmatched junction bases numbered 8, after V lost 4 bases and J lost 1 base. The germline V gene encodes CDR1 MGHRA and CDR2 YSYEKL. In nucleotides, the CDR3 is TGCGCCAGCAGCCCCCCCGGACAGGGCGTTAACTATGGCTACACCTTC. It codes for CASSPPGQGVNYGYTF.

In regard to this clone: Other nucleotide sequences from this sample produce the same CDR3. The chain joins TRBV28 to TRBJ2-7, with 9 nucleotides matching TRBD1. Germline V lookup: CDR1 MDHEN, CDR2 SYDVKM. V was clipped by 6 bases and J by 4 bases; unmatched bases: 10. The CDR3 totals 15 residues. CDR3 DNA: TGTGCCAGCAGCCCACCGGGACAGGGAGATTACGAGCAGTACTTC. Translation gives CASSPPGQGDYEQYF.

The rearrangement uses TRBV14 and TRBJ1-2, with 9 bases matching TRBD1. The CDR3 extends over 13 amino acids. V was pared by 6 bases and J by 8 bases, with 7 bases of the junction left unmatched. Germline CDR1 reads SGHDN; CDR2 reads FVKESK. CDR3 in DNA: TGTGCCAGCAGAGGACAGGGGCCGTACGGCTACACCTTC. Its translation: CASRGQGPYGYTF.

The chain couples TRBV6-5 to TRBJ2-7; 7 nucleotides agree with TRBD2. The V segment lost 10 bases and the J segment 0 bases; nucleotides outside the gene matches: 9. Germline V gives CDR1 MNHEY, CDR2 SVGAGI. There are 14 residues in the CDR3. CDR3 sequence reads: CATALAFDSYEQYF. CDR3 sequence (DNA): TGTGCCACCGCACTAGCGTTCGACTCCTACGAGCAGTACTTC.

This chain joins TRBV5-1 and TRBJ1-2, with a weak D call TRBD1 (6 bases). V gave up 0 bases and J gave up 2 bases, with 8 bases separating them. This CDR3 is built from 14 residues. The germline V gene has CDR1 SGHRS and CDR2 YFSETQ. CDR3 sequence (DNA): TGCGCCAGCAGCTTGGACAGGGACAACTATGGCTACACCTTC. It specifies CASSLDRDNYGYTF. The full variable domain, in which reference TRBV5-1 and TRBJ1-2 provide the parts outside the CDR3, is KAGVTQTPRYLIKTRGQQVTLSCSPISGHRSVSWYQQTPGQGLQFLFEYFSETQRNKGNFPGRFSGRQFSNSRSEMNVSTLELGDSALYLCASSLDRDNYGYTFGSGTRLTVV.

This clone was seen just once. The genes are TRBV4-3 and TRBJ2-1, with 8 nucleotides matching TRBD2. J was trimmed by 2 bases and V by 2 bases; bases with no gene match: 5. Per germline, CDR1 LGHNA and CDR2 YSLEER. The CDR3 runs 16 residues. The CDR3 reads CASSQRRGGPYNEQFF. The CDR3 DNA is TGCGCCAGCAGCCAAAGACGGGGGGGCCCCTACAATGAGCAGTTCTTC.